The next 21 T cell receptor beta chains were all read from a single sample in a study of OX40 agonist ivuxolimab in advanced cancers. Sequencing used immunoSEQ multiplex PCR; TCRdb keeps in-frame clones, though not all of them. The sample yields tens of thousands of clones, about 86% seen once. The sample in question was CD4+ or CD8+ T cells sorted from blood, obtained in a trial of the OX40 agonist ivuxolimab. The receptors were gathered from an adult with an advanced solid tumor such as melanoma, head and neck, liver or kidney cancer.

The chain joins TRBV6-5 to TRBJ1-5; possible D gene TRBD1, 6 bases. The germline gives CDR1 MNHEY, CDR2 SVGAGI. Trimming stripped 10 bases from V and 9 bases from J, with 22 bases between. This CDR3 region has 14 residues. CDR3 in DNA: TGTGCCACCCGTCGGGACACAATAAGGGGGCCCCAGCATTTT. It is translated as CATRRDTIRGPQHF.

V and J are TRBV5-1 and TRBJ1-4; 7 positions match TRBD1. The CDR3 is made up of 15 amino acids. V was clipped by 1 base and J by 3 bases; unmatched bases: 3. CDR1 and CDR2 (germline): SGHRS, YFSETQ. Here the CDR3 reads CASSLRQGANEKLFF. The CDR3 bases are TGCGCCAGCAGCTTGCGACAGGGAGCTAATGAAAAACTGTTTTTT.

The rearrangement links TRBV7-6 to TRBJ2-3; TRBD1 might be the D (6 bases). Germline V CDR1 and CDR2: SGHVS, FNYEAQ. This CDR3 contains 14 residues. V was shortened by 3 bases and J by 2 bases, with 9 bases between the two germline ends. CDR3 nucleotide sequence: TGTGCCAGCAGCTTCGGACAGCCCACAGATACGCAGTATTTT. Protein product: CASSFGQPTDTQYF.

The genes are TRBV7-8 and TRBJ2-5; 8 bases align to TRBD1. Germline-derived CDR1 and CDR2 are SGHVS and FQNEAQ. Trimming removed 3 bases from V and 2 bases from J; junction bases left unmatched: 8. The CDR3 has 16 amino acids. The DNA for the CDR3 is TGTGCCAGCAGCTTCGGGGCCAGGGGGCAGCAAGAGACCCAGTACTTC. Translation: CASSFGARGQQETQYF.

This rearrangement joins TRBV9 to TRBJ2-1; TRBD2 matches at 8 bases. The germline V gene encodes CDR1 SGDLS and CDR2 YYNGEE. V shed 4 bases, J shed 10 bases, and the junction held 13 bases outside the gene matches. The CDR3 contains 15 residues. The CDR3 nucleotides are TGTGCCAGCAGCCCCCGACTAGCGACAGACTCCGAGCAGTTCTTC. As protein: CASSPRLATDSEQFF.

The rearrangement joins TRBV7-3 to TRBJ2-3, with 7 bases lining up with TRBD1. This CDR3 is 15 amino acids long. The V segment lost 5 bases and the J segment 1 base; nucleotides outside the gene matches: 6. Per the germline V gene, CDR1 is SGHTA and CDR2 is FQGTGA. The CDR3 loop reads CASSPQGQGTDTQYF. In DNA form, the CDR3 reads TGTGCCAGCAGCCCACAGGGGCAGGGCACAGATACGCAGTATTTT.

CDR3 residues: CASSEGQLFVTEAFF. The CDR3 DNA sequence: TGTGCCAGCAGTGAGGGGCAGTTGTTTGTCACTGAAGCTTTCTTT. The chain has TRBV6-1 and TRBJ1-1; tentative D call: TRBD1 (5 bases). The length of the CDR3 is 15 residues. Trimming shortened V by 3 bases and J by 4 bases, and 15 bases separated the two germline ends. Looked up from germline, CDR1 is MNHNS and CDR2 is SASEGT.

The chain combines TRBV30 with TRBJ1-6; no clear D. CDR3 length equals 13 residues. Trimming took off 3 bases at V and 9 bases at J, with 12 bases between the two ends. CDR1 GTSNPN and CDR2 SVGIG come from the germline V gene (reference sequence). The CDR3 protein is CAWRIWIGSPLHF. The CDR3 DNA reads TGTGCCTGGAGGATATGGATAGGTTCACCCCTCCACTTT.

The table lists this clone with a count of one. This rearrangement joins TRBV6-5 to TRBJ2-5, with D unresolved. Trimming took off 0 bases at V and 5 bases at J, with 10 bases between the two ends. The CDR3 is made up of 14 amino acids. Germline V CDR1 and CDR2: MNHEY, SVGAGI. The CDR3, as DNA: TGTGCCAGCAGTTACTCGGGCGATAGGGAGACCCAGTACTTC. Protein sequence: CASSYSGDRETQYF.

The V call is TRBV29-1, the J call TRBJ2-5; perhaps D is TRBD1 or TRBD2 (5 bases each). This CDR3 contains 13 residues. The germline V gene encodes CDR1 SQVTM and CDR2 ANQGSEA. V was pared by 1 base and J by 5 bases, with 11 bases between. CDR3: CSVEAGTLETQYF. CDR3 sequence (DNA): TGCAGCGTTGAAGCTGGGACCTTGGAGACCCAGTACTTC.

V usage is TRBV30 and J usage is TRBJ1-2; D is unclear. Trimming cost V 3 bases and J 5 bases, with 7 bases left between them. The germline V gene has CDR1 GTSNPN and CDR2 SVGIG (reference sequence). There are 11 residues in the CDR3. The CDR3 is CAWRAGYGYTF. The CDR3 nucleotides read TGTGCCTGGAGGGCCGGTTATGGCTACACCTTC.

The chain carries TRBV5-1 and TRBJ2-5, with 12 bases lining up with TRBD2. The germline V gene encodes CDR1 SGHRS and CDR2 YFSETQ. The CDR3 extends over 16 amino acids. V was clipped by 2 bases and J by 7 bases; unmatched bases: 9. The CDR3 is CASSFSSGRAYGTQYF. In DNA, the CDR3 is TGCGCCAGCAGCTTCTCTAGCGGGAGGGCCTACGGGACCCAGTACTTC. Combining the CDR3 with reference TRBV5-1 and TRBJ2-5 gives the whole variable domain KAGVTQTPRYLIKTRGQQVTLSCSPISGHRSVSWYQQTPGQGLQFLFEYFSETQRNKGNFPGRFSGRQFSNSRSEMNVSTLELGDSALYLCASSFSSGRAYGTQYFGPGTRLLVL.

This clone came up many times. This chain connects TRBV7-6 to TRBJ2-1; 11 positions agree with TRBD2. Losses at the gene ends were 6 bases for V and 14 bases for J; bases not matched to a gene: 9. Per germline, CDR1 SGHVS and CDR2 FNYEAQ. This CDR3 contains 13 residues. CDR3 region: CASSSYSGRGEFF. CDR3 nucleotide sequence: TGTGCCAGCAGTTCTTATAGCGGGAGGGGAGAGTTCTTC.

The chain uses TRBV6-5 and TRBJ1-1; perhaps TRBD1 as D (5 bases). CDR3 length equals 16 residues. The germline V gene encodes CDR1 MNHEY and CDR2 SVGAGI. Trimming left V 1 base short and J 1 base short, with 13 bases between. For the CDR3, the DNA is TGTGCCAGCAGTTACTTTTCCGGGACGGCGAACACTGAAGCTTTCTTT. It is translated as CASSYFSGTANTEAFF.

This chain uses TRBV4-3 with TRBJ2-1; D perhaps matches TRBD1 (5 bases). There are 14 residues in the CDR3. With 4 bases removed from V and 4 bases from J, the gap between germline ends came to 11 bases. Germline V gives CDR1 LGHNA, CDR2 YSLEER. In DNA form, the CDR3 reads TGCGCCAGCAGCCGATCGACAGAATACAATGAGCAGTTCTTC. This sequence encodes CASSRSTEYNEQFF.

This chain joins TRBV18 and TRBJ2-7; 7 positions match TRBD1. The CDR3 totals 14 residues. V lost 6 bases to trimming and J lost 6 bases; unmatched junction nucleotides: 11. Germline V gives CDR1 KGHSH, CDR2 LQKENI. The CDR3 is CASSPGQLPLEQYF. CDR3 coding DNA: TGTGCCAGCTCTCCGGGACAGCTTCCTCTCGAGCAGTACTTC.

V and J are TRBV7-9 and TRBJ1-5; the D is unclear. The CDR3 sequence is 18 residues long. CDR1 and CDR2 from the germline V gene are SEHNR and FQNEAQ (reference sequence). V was trimmed by 1 base and J by 0 bases, leaving 16 bases between them. Here the CDR3 DNA reads TGTGCCAGCAGCTTAGGCAGCGGGCCAGAATATAGCAATCAGCCCCAGCATTTT. It specifies CASSLGSGPEYSNQPQHF.

The V call is TRBV5-8, the J call TRBJ1-1; D is perhaps TRBD1 (6 bases). The CDR3 is made up of 16 amino acids. Between the trimmed V and J ends, which lost 4 bases and 1 base, there was a span of 17 bases. Germline loops: CDR1 SGHTS, CDR2 YDEGEE. DNA of the CDR3: TGTGCCAGCAGCCTTCAGAACGGACAGCAGAACACTGAAGCTTTCTTT. The encoded protein is CASSLQNGQQNTEAFF. Full variable domain (missing parts from reference TRBV5-8 and TRBJ1-1): EAGVTQSPTHLIKTRGQQATLRCSPISGHTSVYWYQQALGLGLQFLLWYDEGEERNRGNFPPRFSGRQFPNYSSELNVNALELEDSALYLCASSLQNGQQNTEAFFGQGTRLTVV.

The chain combines TRBV9 with TRBJ2-2; D is possibly TRBD2 (5 bases). The V and J ends lost 5 bases and 0 bases respectively, with 11 bases between them. This CDR3 region has 15 residues. Germline assignment: CDR1 SGDLS and CDR2 YYNGEE. CDR3 nucleotides: TGTGCCAGCAGTGGCAAGACTACGAACACCGGGGAGCTGTTTTTT. It codes for CASSGKTTNTGELFF.

J is TRBJ2-2 and V is TRBV6-5; perhaps TRBD1 as D (8 bases). The CDR3 contains 16 residues. CDR1 MNHEY and CDR2 SVGAGI come from the germline V gene. Trimming removed 6 bases from V and 0 bases from J, with 14 bases in between. DNA for the CDR3: TGTGCCAGCAGATACAGGGGGGGCCCGAACACCGGGGAGCTGTTTTTT. Its protein product is CASRYRGGPNTGELFF.

V is TRBV4-3 and J is TRBJ2-7; maybe TRBD1 (7 bases). The CDR3 loop spans 15 amino acids. Per the germline V gene, CDR1 is LGHNA and CDR2 is YSLEER. V was pared by 4 bases and J by 2 bases, with 15 bases between. The CDR3 sequence is CASSPGGGGTYEQYF. CDR3 DNA sequence: TGCGCCAGCAGCCCTGGAGGGGGCGGAACCTACGAGCAGTACTTC.